This TCR beta chain was captured by sequencing in a study of blood T cell repertoires in COVID-19. Study at large: Donors in the United States, Italy and Spain gave samples during acute or convalescent COVID-19. Nucleic acid was either cDNA or gDNA, and it came from T cells, B-cell-depleted T cells, or PBMCs.

Germline V gene data show CDR1 as SGHKS and CDR2 as YYEKEE (reference sequence). V lost 0 bases, J lost 2 bases, and 9 bases lay in between. The CDR3 is 14 amino acids. In the original analysis: Amplified reference gene primers provided the basis for estimating nucleated cell counts. Here immunoSEQ multiplex PCR was the method, and the copy in TCRdb shows in-frame clones only, minus some. V, J and clone size are taken as reported in that table, and D and trimming were inferred from the DNA itself. The sample records around 30,000 clones, around 90% being singletons. Sequencing was carried out using peripheral blood. The clonotype was recovered from a man in his 70s with active COVID-19. V and J are TRBV5-5 and TRBJ2-7, with D possibly matching TRBD2 (6 bases). As DNA, the CDR3 is TGTGCCAGCAGCTTGGAGGCGGGAACCTACGAGCAGTACTTC. Protein product: CASSLEAGTYEQYF.